One and the same sample provided the 10 T cell receptor beta chains below, sequenced in a study of CD8 T cells in ankylosing spondylitis. TCRdb re-called the 5' RACE reads with MiXCR, one entry per CDR3 protein. The repertoire holds 200,000 or so distinct CDR3 sequences, approximately 13% seen once, with 11% in the top ten. Sequenced material: blood, either unsorted or a sorted T cell fraction (not recorded which). The source is a female donor with ankylosing spondylitis or in good health (not recorded which).

This clonotype was seen at least ten times. V gene TRBV5-4 combines with J gene TRBJ2-1, with TRBD2 matching 8 bases. The germline CDR1 and CDR2 sequences are SGHNT and YYREEE (reference sequence). This CDR3 comprises 16 residues. The V and J ends lost 0 bases and 2 bases, in that order; junction bases with no gene match: 4. The CDR3 DNA reads TGTGCCAGCAGCTTGGAAATAGCGGGACCCTACAATGAGCAGTTCTTC. Protein: CASSLEIAGPYNEQFF. The whole variable domain, filled in from reference TRBV5-4 and TRBJ2-1, reads ETGVTQSPTHLIKTRGQQVTLRCSSQSGHNTVSWYQQALGQGPQFIFQYYREEENGRGNFPPRFSGLQFPNYSSELNVNALELDDSALYLCASSLEIAGPYNEQFFGPGTRLTVL.

This clonotype was recorded only once. A much bigger clone sits one base away, suggesting this may be a read error. V usage is TRBV27 and J usage is TRBJ1-3; 7 bases line up with TRBD1. CDR3 length equals 14 residues. The germline gives CDR1 MNHEY, CDR2 SMNVEV (reference sequence). The CDR3 loop is CASRGTASGNTTYF. The CDR3 DNA reads TGTGCCAGCAGGGGGACAGCCTCTGGAAACACCACATATTTT.

This clonotype has ten or more counts. The J gene is TRBJ1-6, the V gene TRBV12-3 or TRBV12-4, with 10 bases that match TRBD1. The CDR3 has 14 residues. Trimming cost V 6 bases and J 6 bases; bases outside gene matches: 2. CDR3 sequence (DNA): TGTGCCAGCAGGGGACAGGGGAGTAATTCACCCCTCCACTTT. It specifies CASRGQGSNSPLHF.

This clonotype has ten or more counts. The chain employs TRBV4-3 and TRBJ1-3, with a possible D match to TRBD1 (5 bases). Germline-derived CDR1 and CDR2 are LGHNA and YSLEER. The CDR3 spans 16 residues. V was clipped by 4 bases and J by 4 bases, with 17 bases between them. The CDR3 DNA reads as TGCGCCAGCAGCCTCGTTGATGGGACGCTCGGAAACACCATATATTTT. Residues: CASSLVDGTLGNTIYF.

This clonotype was recorded many times. The CDR3 loop is CASSLGTGTGELFF. The CDR3 DNA follows: TGCGCCAGCAGCTTGGGGACTGGAACCGGGGAGCTGTTTTTT. J is TRBJ2-2 and V is TRBV5-1, with D perhaps TRBD2 (5 bases). The CDR3 is 14 residues long. The germline CDR1 and CDR2 sequences are SGHRS and YFSETQ. Trimming pared 0 bases from V and 5 bases from J, leaving 8 bases between.

On this clonotype: With a much larger clone just one base away, this may be a read error. The CDR3 bases are TGCAGTGCCCGAGGGGGACACCGCTCCTACGATGAGCAGTTCTTC. This codes for CSARGGHRSYDEQFF. The chain uses TRBV20-1 and TRBJ2-1, with D maybe TRBD1 (6 bases). The CDR3 totals 15 residues. CDR1 is DFQATT, CDR2 SNEGSKA, per germline (reference sequence).

This clonotype was detected only a few times. The CDR3 spells CASTVTSGKADTQYF. The CDR3 DNA reads TGTGCCAGCACCGTGACTAGCGGGAAAGCAGATACGCAGTATTTT. The rearrangement joins TRBV12-3 or TRBV12-4 to TRBJ2-3; 11 bases are a match to TRBD2. V was clipped by 7 bases and J by 4 bases; unmatched bases: 7. The CDR3 has 15 residues.

This clonotype was seen at least ten times. The chain has TRBV20-1 and TRBJ2-1; the match to TRBD2 covers 13 bases. V dropped 5 bases and J dropped 10; count of bases not matched to a gene: 11. Germline loops: CDR1 DFQATT, CDR2 SNEGSKA (reference sequence). The CDR3 covers 15 residues. This CDR3 is CSAASGLAGAEEQFF. For the CDR3, the DNA is TGCAGTGCTGCCAGTGGACTAGCGGGAGCTGAGGAGCAGTTCTTC.

The sample holds many counts of this clonotype. This sequence joins TRBV11-2 and TRBJ2-7; 10 bases agree with TRBD2. The J segment lost 0 bases and the V segment lost 3 bases, leaving 17 bases of the junction unmatched. The CDR3 sequence is 20 residues long. The germline V gene encodes CDR1 SGHAT and CDR2 FQNNGV. The CDR3 spells CASSFNPSGRARTYSYEQYF. CDR3 bases: TGTGCCAGCAGCTTTAACCCAAGCGGGAGGGCCCGTACCTACTCCTACGAGCAGTACTTC.

This clonotype has a count of ten or more. V and J are TRBV9 and TRBJ2-3; 12 nucleotides align to TRBD2. This CDR3 has 15 residues. Germline trimming cut 8 bases from V and 5 bases from J; bases unmatched to any gene: 9. Germline loops: CDR1 SGDLS, CDR2 YYNGEE. The CDR3 is CASGTSGQQRDTQYF. The CDR3 DNA reads as TGTGCCAGTGGGACTAGCGGGCAACAGAGAGATACGCAGTATTTT. Looking up the rest from reference TRBV9 and TRBJ2-3 gives the full variable domain: DSGVTQTPKHLITATGQRVTLRCSPRSGDLSVYWYQQSLDQGLQFLIQYYNGEERAKGNILERFSAQQFPDLHSELNLSSLELGDSALYFCASGTSGQQRDTQYFGPGTRLTVL.